This entry concerns a single TCR beta chain. As it was prepared, the TCRbeta library received unique molecular identifiers. Each CDR3 protein is one row after TCRdb ran MiXCR on the PCR reads. The table lists 200,000 to 250,000 distinct CDR3 sequences, around 25% of them singletons. This sample was included in a study of T-cell reconstitution after alpha-beta-depleted transplantation in children. CDR3 length: 14 amino acids. V lost 2 bases to trimming and J lost 5 bases; unmatched junction nucleotides: 5. Germline assignment: CDR1 SGHDT and CDR2 YYEEEE. The sequences come from PBMCs, collected before TCRalphabeta/CD19-depleted stem cell transplant. This sequence was found in a girl aged 2 to 10 with Fanconi anemia, due to receive a stem cell transplant. This rearrangement joins TRBV5-6 to TRBJ1-1, with 8 bases aligning to TRBD1. CDR3: CASSFMDRATEAFF. CDR3 in DNA: TGTGCCAGCAGCTTCATGGACAGGGCGACTGAAGCTTTCTTT.